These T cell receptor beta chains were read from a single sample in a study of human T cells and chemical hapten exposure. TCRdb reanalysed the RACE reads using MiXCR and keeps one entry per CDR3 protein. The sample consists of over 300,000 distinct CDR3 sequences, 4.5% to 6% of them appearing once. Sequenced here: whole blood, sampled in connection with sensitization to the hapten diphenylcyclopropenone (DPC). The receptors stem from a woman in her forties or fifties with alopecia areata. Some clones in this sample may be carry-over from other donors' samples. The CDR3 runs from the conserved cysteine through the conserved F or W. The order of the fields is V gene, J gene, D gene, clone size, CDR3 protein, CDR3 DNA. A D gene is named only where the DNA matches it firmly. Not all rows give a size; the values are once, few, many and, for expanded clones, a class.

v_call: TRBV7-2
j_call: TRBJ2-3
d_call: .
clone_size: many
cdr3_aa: CASSRTNTDTQYF
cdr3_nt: TGTGCCAGCAGCCGGACTAACACAGATACGCAGTATTTT

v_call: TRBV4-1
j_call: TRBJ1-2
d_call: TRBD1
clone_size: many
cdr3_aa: CASSSLKGGSDGYTF
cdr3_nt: TGCGCCAGCAGCTCCCTGAAAGGGGGCAGTGATGGCTACACCTTC

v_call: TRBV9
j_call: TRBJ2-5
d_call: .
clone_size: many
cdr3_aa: CASSRGQGLSQETQYF
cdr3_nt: TGTGCCAGCAGCCGCGGTCAGGGCCTATCACAAGAGACCCAGTACTTC

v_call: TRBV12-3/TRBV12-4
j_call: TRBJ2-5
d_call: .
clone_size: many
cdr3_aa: CASTWGFETQYF
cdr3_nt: TGTGCCAGCACCTGGGGGTTTGAGACCCAGTACTTC

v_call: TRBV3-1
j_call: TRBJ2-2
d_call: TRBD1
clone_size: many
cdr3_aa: CASSLTGGGTGELFF
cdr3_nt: TGTGCCAGCAGCCTGACAGGGGGCGGCACCGGGGAGCTGTTTTTT

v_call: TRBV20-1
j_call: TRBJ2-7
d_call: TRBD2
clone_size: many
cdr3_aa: CSARRASGGEQYF
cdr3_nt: TGCAGTGCCCGAAGGGCTAGCGGGGGCGAGCAGTACTTC

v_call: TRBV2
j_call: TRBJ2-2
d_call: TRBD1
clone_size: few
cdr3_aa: CARETGTGNTGELFF
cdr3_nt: TGTGCCAGGGAGACGGGGACAGGGAACACCGGGGAGCTGTTTTTT

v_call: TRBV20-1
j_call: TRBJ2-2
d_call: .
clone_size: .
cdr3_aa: CSAPHPRLDTGELFF
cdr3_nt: TGCAGTGCACCCCACCCTCGGTTGGACACCGGGGAGCTGTTTTTT

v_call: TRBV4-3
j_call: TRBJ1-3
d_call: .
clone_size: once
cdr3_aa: CASSQDRGSSSGNAIYF
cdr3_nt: TGCGCCAGCAGCCAAGATCGGGGAAGCTCCTCCGGAAACGCCATATATTTT

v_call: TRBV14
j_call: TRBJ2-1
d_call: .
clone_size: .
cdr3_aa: CASSQFRSGTNNEQFF
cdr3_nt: TGTGCCAGCAGCCAATTTAGGTCCGGGACCAACAATGAGCAGTTCTTC

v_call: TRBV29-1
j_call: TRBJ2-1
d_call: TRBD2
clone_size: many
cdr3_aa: CSVVGGYRDYQYNEQFF
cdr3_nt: TGCAGCGTTGTGGGTGGGTACCGGGACTACCAATACAATGAGCAGTTCTTC

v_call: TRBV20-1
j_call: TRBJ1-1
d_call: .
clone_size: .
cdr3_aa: CSARAGTGVNTEAFF
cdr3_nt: TGCAGTGCTCGGGCGGGGACTGGGGTGAACACTGAAGCTTTCTTT

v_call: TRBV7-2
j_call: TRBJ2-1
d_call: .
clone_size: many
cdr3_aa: CASSLAFYNEQFF
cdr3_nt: TGTGCCAGCAGCTTAGCTTTCTACAATGAGCAGTTCTTC

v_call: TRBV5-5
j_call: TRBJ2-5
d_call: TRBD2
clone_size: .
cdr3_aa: CASSPGGGLAETQYF
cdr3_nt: TGTGCCAGCAGCCCGGGAGGGGGGCTAGCTGAGACCCAGTACTTC

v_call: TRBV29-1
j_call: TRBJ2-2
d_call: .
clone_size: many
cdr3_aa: CRLFREKTGELFF
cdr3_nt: TGCAGACTTTTCCGGGAAAAAACCGGGGAGCTGTTTTTT

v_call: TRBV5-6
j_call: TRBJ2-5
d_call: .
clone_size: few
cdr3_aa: CASSLDPNGETQYF
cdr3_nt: TGTGCCAGCAGCTTGGACCCAAACGGGGAGACCCAGTACTTC

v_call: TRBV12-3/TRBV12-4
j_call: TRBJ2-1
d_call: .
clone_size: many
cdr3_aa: CASSSRTSAQFF
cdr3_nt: TGTGCCAGCAGTTCCCGGACCTCGGCGCAGTTCTTC

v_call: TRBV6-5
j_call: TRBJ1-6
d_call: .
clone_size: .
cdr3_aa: CASSPRQALRRNSPLHF
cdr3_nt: TGTGCCAGCAGCCCTCGACAGGCCTTGCGAAGAAATTCACCCCTCCACTTT

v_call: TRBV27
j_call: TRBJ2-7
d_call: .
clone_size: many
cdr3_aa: CASSYREARGEQYF
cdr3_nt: TGTGCCAGCAGTTACAGGGAGGCGAGGGGCGAGCAGTACTTC

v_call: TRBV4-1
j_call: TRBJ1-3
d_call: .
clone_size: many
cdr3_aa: CASSQDWGNTIYF
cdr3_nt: TGCGCCAGCAGCCAAGATTGGGGAAACACCATATATTTT

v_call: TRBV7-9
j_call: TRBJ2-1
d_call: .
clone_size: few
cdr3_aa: CASTLRGYNEQFF
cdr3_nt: TGTGCCAGCACCCTACGGGGGTACAATGAGCAGTTCTTC

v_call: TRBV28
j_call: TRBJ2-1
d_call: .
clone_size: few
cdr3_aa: CASQTGRSSYNEQFF
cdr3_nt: TGTGCCAGTCAAACCGGACGGAGCTCCTACAATGAGCAGTTCTTC

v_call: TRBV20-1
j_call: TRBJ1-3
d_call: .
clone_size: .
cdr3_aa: CSAIGTGNTIYF
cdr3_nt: TGCAGTGCTATAGGCACTGGAAACACCATATATTTT

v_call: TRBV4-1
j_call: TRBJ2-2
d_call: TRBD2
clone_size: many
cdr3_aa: CASSLRLAQLRTGELFF
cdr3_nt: TGCGCCAGCAGCCTGAGACTAGCCCAATTGAGGACCGGGGAGCTGTTTTTT

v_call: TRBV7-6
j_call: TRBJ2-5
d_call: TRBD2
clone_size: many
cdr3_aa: CASSGGGGSTETQYF
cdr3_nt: TGTGCCAGCAGCGGCGGGGGAGGCAGTACCGAGACCCAGTACTTC

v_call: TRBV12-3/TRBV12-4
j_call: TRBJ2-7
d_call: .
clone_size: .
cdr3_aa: CASSLRQAFYEQYF
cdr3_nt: TGTGCCAGCAGTTTAAGGCAGGCGTTCTACGAGCAGTACTTC

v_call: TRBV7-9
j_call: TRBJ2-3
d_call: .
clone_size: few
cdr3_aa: CASSFLQADTQYF
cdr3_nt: TGTGCCAGCAGCTTTCTCCAGGCAGATACGCAGTATTTT

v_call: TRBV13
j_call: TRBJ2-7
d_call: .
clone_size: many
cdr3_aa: CASSPPPGRSNEQYF
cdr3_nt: TGTGCCAGCAGCCCACCTCCGGGCCGCAGCAATGAGCAGTACTTC

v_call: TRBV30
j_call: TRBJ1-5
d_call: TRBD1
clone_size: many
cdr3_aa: CAWSVSGQGDNQPQHF
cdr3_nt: TGTGCCTGGAGTGTGAGTGGGCAGGGGGACAATCAGCCCCAGCATTTT